One and the same sample provided the 10 T cell receptor beta chains below, sequenced in a study of T cell responses to AZD1222 COVID-19 vaccine. The protocol was immunoSEQ multiplex PCR, while the TCRdb copy is restricted to in-frame clones and leaves out a portion. The table records tens of thousands of clones, over 80% of them present only once. Sequences were derived from peripheral blood, sampled on day 0 of AZD1222 vaccination. These TCRs come from an adult in good health.

This clone was observed once. This sequence joins TRBV18 and TRBJ1-1; maybe TRBD1 (6 bases). The CDR3 is 14 residues long. CDR1 is KGHSH, CDR2 LQKENI, per germline. V was cut by 6 bases and J by 2 bases, with 13 bases left in between. The CDR3 loop is CASSLGGGNTEAFF. The CDR3, as DNA: TGTGCCAGCTCCCTCGGGGGGGGCAACACTGAAGCTTTCTTT.

This clone has more than one count but fewer than ten. The J gene is TRBJ1-5, the V gene TRBV10-2; D is undetermined. This CDR3 region has 15 residues. Looked up from germline, CDR1 is WSHSY and CDR2 is SAAADI. Trimming cost V 7 bases and J 0 bases, with 13 bases left between them. The CDR3 nucleotides read TGCGCCAGCATGGCCAGACTTTATAGCAATCAGCCCCAGCATTTT. Residues: CASMARLYSNQPQHF.

The chain uses TRBV23-1 and TRBJ2-7; D may be TRBD1 (5 bases). TRBV23-1 is an open reading frame whose function is uncertain. The CDR3 sequence is 13 residues long. V gave up 4 bases and J gave up 2 bases, with 9 bases separating them. CDR3 amino acids: CASSPQVPYEQYF. For the CDR3, the DNA is TGCGCCAGCAGTCCACAGGTTCCCTACGAGCAGTACTTC.

The chain has TRBV4-1 and TRBJ1-2; 10 bases are a match to TRBD1. The CDR3 loop spans 16 amino acids. V lost 4 bases to trimming and J lost 2 bases; unmatched junction nucleotides: 7. Germline CDR1 is MGHRA and CDR2 is YSYEKL. The CDR3 sequence is CASSRDPGQGNYGYTF. CDR3 in DNA: TGCGCCAGCAGCCGAGACCCGGGACAGGGGAACTATGGCTACACCTTC.

This rearrangement joins TRBV9 to TRBJ1-5, with a tentative D call TRBD1 (6 bases). Germline V gives CDR1 SGDLS, CDR2 YYNGEE. The CDR3 covers 14 residues. Trimming stripped 0 bases from V and 2 bases from J, with 6 bases between. This CDR3 is CASSVGTGNQPQHF. The CDR3 nucleotides read TGTGCCAGCAGCGTAGGGACAGGCAATCAGCCCCAGCATTTT.

This clone was counted a few times. The chain uses TRBV27 and TRBJ1-2; D is undetermined. The germline V and J ends were trimmed by 3 bases and 6 bases, with 11 bases remaining between them. CDR3 length: 13 residues. Germline CDR1 MNHEY, CDR2 SMNVEV (reference sequence). CDR3 protein: CASSFVGLHGYTF. CDR3 in DNA: TGTGCCAGCAGTTTTGTGGGGTTGCATGGCTACACCTTC.

The chain carries TRBV7-3 and TRBJ1-1, with a possible D match to TRBD1 (5 bases). CDR1 and CDR2 (germline): SGHTA, FQGTGA. This CDR3 spans 12 amino acids. V was shortened by 8 bases and J by 4 bases, with 11 bases between the two germline ends. Here the CDR3 reads CASGGVGTEAFF. The CDR3 DNA reads TGTGCCAGCGGGGGAGTCGGCACTGAAGCTTTCTTT.

This clone was found once. The rearrangement uses TRBV5-4 and TRBJ2-5; 7 bases agree with TRBD2. Germline V gene data show CDR1 as SGHNT and CDR2 as YYREEE (reference sequence). With V trimmed by 0 bases and J by 4 bases, 6 bases remained unmatched. CDR3 length equals 15 residues. The CDR3 sequence is CASSLGSGVRETQYF. The CDR3 nucleotides read TGTGCCAGCAGCTTGGGAAGCGGGGTGCGAGAGACCCAGTACTTC.

The chain carries TRBV3-1 (or the pseudogene TRBV3-2) and TRBJ1-3, with D unresolved. Per the germline V gene, CDR1 is LGHDT and CDR2 is YNNKEL (reference sequence). The CDR3 covers 16 residues. V was trimmed by 4 bases and J by 3 bases, leaving 16 bases between them. CDR3 nucleotides: TGTGCCAGCAGCCCACCCCTCAGAATTTATGGAAACACCATATATTTT. Its translation is CASSPPLRIYGNTIYF.

The chain joins TRBV3-1 (or the pseudogene TRBV3-2) to TRBJ2-1; D might be TRBD1 or TRBD2, each matching 5 bases. The CDR3 is 13 residues long. Germline loops: CDR1 LGHDT, CDR2 YNNKEL (reference sequence). Trimming left V 6 bases short and J 5 bases short, with 11 bases between. CDR3 in DNA: TGTGCCAGCAGTCTCCGGGGCCACAATGAGCAGTTCTTC. Its protein is CASSLRGHNEQFF.